This T cell receptor beta chain was sequenced for a study of shared clonotypes between healthy human individuals. Concerning this clone: This CDR3 is also generated by other DNA sequences in the sample.

Replicate PCRs run on sorted subsets employed roughly 190 ng DNA, roughly 30,000 T cell genomes. The data were produced by immunoSEQ multiplex PCR, yet TCRdb's version contains in-frame clones alone and is incomplete. The sample consists of millions of clones, approximately 92% of them appearing once. Per the germline V gene, CDR1 is MNHEY and CDR2 is SVGAGI. The CDR3 has 11 residues. Trimming took 4 bases from V and 5 from J, leaving 5 bases between them. This chain uses TRBV6-5 with TRBJ2-5; no reliable D call. The source is a man younger than 35 in good health. The source material was naive CD4+ T cells sorted from blood. Described subset: CD45RA+ positively selected. The CDR3 loop reads CASSSAETQYF. The CDR3 region has the DNA TGTGCCAGCAGTTCGGCGGAGACCCAGTACTTC.